This entry describes one T cell receptor beta chain. Methods used by the authors: Nucleated cell counts were estimated from reference gene primer amplification. Assay used: immunoSEQ multiplex PCR; TCRdb lists only in-frame clones, some missing. That table is the source of V, J and clone size, and D and trimming were worked out from the DNA. The sample has about 140,000 clones, 79% seen once. The record originates from a study of blood T cell repertoires in COVID-19. In the study overall: COVID-19 samples collected from the United States, Italy and Spain covered acute and convalescent phases. The cDNA or gDNA used as material had been derived from T cells, B-cell-depleted T cells, or PBMCs.

V was shortened by 1 base and J by 0 bases, with 13 bases between the two germline ends. The CDR3 covers 18 residues. Germline-derived CDR1 and CDR2 are LGHNA and YNFKEQ. This TCR was recovered from a man between 60 and 75 years old with acute or convalescent COVID-19. This chain uses TRBV4-2 with TRBJ2-6; D uncertain. The sequencing input was peripheral blood. The CDR3, as DNA: TGTGCCAGCAGCCAAGGCTACAGTCTCCTCTCTGGGGCCAACGTCCTGACTTTC. Amino acid sequence: CASSQGYSLLSGANVLTF.